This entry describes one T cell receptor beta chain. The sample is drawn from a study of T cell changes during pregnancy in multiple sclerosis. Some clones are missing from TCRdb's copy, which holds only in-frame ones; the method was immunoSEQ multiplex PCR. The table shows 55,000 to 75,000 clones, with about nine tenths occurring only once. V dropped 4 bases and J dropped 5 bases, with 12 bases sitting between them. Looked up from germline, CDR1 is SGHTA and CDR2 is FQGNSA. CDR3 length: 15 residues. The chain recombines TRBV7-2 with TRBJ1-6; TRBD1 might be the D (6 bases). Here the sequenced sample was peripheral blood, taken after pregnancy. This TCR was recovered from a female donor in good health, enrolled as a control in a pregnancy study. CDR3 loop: CASSSGGRNNSPLHF. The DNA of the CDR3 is TGTGCCAGCAGCTCGGGGGGGCGGAATAATTCACCCCTCCACTTT.